This TCR beta chain is from a study of cytomegalovirus exposure and HLA in healthy donors. General observations from the study: Later examination showed HLA-associated TCR beta chains had greater clonal expansion than equally common others. Per a prior analysis, the majority of TCR beta V segments were productive roughly 90% or roughly 30% of the time.

A single count supports this clone. The antigen is not known. PCR primers comprised 60 Vbeta and 13 Jbeta primers. The protocol was immunoSEQ multiplex PCR, while the TCRdb copy is restricted to in-frame clones and leaves out a portion. The sample shows 100,000 to 150,000 clones, roughly 71% of them seen only once. The specimen was PBMCs. The sequence derives from a woman aged 45-65 years in good health and CMV-seropositive.

Here the CDR3 reads CASGLGGREAFF. In DNA, the CDR3 is TGTGCTAGTGGTTTGGGAGGGCGTGAAGCTTTCTTT. The J gene is TRBJ1-1, the V gene TRBV12-5; D not resolved. This CDR3 comprises 12 residues. V shed 1 base and J shed 7 bases, with 7 bases lying between them. The V gene's germline CDR1 is LGHNT and CDR2 FRNRAP.